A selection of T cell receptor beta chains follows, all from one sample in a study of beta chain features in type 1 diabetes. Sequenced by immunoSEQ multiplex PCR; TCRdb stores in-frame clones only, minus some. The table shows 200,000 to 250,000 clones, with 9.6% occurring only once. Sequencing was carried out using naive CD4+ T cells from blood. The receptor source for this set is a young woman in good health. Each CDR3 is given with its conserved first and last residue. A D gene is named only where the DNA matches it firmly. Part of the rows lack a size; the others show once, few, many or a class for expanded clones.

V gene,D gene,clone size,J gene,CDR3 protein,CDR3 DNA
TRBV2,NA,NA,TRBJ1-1,CASSEALGTEAFF,TGTGCCAGCAGTGAAGCGCTCGGCACTGAAGCTTTCTTT
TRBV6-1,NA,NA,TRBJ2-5,CAISRQAAGETQYF,TGTGCCATCAGTCGACAGGCTGCAGGGGAGACCCAGTACTTC
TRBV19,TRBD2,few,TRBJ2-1,CASSMSSGRAWNEQFF,TGTGCCAGTAGTATGAGTAGCGGGAGGGCCTGGAATGAGCAGTTCTTC
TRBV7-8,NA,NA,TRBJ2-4,CASSLPSRQVNGIQYF,TGTGCCAGCAGCTTACCGTCTAGACAGGTCAATGGCATTCAGTACTTC
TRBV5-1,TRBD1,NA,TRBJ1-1,CASSWDSNTEAFF,TGCGCCAGCAGCTGGGACAGCAACACTGAAGCTTTCTTT
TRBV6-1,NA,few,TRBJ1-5,CASGETQPQHF,TGTGCCAGCGGGGAGACCCAGCCCCAGCATTTT
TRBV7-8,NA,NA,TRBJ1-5,CASSLQRGGDQPQHF,TGTGCCAGCAGCTTACAGCGAGGCGGGGATCAGCCCCAGCATTTT
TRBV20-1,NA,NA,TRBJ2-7,CSAQPGDEQYF,TGCAGTGCACAGCCAGGGGACGAGCAGTACTTC
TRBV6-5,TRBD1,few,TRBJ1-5,CASRPGGGWVQHF,TGTGCCAGCAGGCCAGGGGGCGGATGGGTCCAGCATTTT
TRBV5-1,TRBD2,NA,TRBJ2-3,CASSLDLAGVTDTQYF,TGCGCCAGCAGCTTGGATCTAGCGGGGGTCACAGATACGCAGTATTTT
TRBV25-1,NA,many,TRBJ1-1,CASADLAGEAFF,TGTGCCAGCGCCGATCTGGCAGGTGAAGCTTTCTTT
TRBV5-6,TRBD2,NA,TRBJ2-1,CASSLMREGRGNEQFF,TGTGCCAGCAGCCTCATGCGGGAGGGCCGAGGGAATGAGCAGTTCTTC
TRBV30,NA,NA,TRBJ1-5,CAWTLGGAPGNQPQHF,TGTGCCTGGACCTTGGGGGGGGCGCCGGGCAATCAGCCCCAGCATTTT
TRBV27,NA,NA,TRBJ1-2,CASSLSYSRNGYTF,TGTGCCAGCAGTTTATCGTACAGCCGGAATGGCTACACCTTC
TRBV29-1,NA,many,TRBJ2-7,CSVEFRAGFYEQYF,TGCAGCGTTGAATTCAGGGCAGGGTTCTACGAGCAGTACTTC
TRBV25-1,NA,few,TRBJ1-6,CASTGKGRYPLHF,TGTGCCAGCACAGGTAAAGGGAGGTATCCCCTCCACTTT
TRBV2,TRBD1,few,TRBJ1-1,CASSPAGGELTEAFF,TGTGCCAGCAGTCCGGCAGGGGGAGAACTTACTGAAGCTTTCTTT
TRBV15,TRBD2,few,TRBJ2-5,CATSRSGGGETQYF,TGTGCCACCAGCAGATCGGGGGGAGGAGAGACCCAGTACTTC
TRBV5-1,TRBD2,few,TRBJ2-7,CASSPPAGGNSYEQYF,TGCGCCAGCAGCCCCCCTGCGGGAGGGAACTCCTACGAGCAGTACTTC
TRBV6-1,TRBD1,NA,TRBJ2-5,CASSEPGQLWETQYF,TGTGCCAGCAGTGAACCGGGACAGCTTTGGGAGACCCAGTACTTC
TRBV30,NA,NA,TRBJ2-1,CAWSVAFLNEQFF,TGTGCCTGGAGTGTAGCGTTTCTCAATGAGCAGTTCTTC
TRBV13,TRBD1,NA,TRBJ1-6,CASSLRARDRGPPDNSPLHF,TGTGCCAGCAGCTTAAGGGCCCGGGACAGGGGACCCCCTGATAATTCACCCCTCCACTTT
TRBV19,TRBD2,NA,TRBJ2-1,CASSILAGALGEQFF,TGTGCCAGTAGTATTTTAGCGGGAGCATTGGGTGAGCAGTTCTTC
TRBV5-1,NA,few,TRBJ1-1,CASSLGGLSGNTEAFF,TGCGCCAGCAGCTTGGGTGGCCTCTCGGGGAACACTGAAGCTTTCTTT
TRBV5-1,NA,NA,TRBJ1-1,CASSLDSGVRTEAFF,TGCGCCAGCAGCTTGGACTCGGGGGTTCGAACTGAAGCTTTCTTT
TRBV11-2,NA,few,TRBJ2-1,CASSQTILQGGREQFF,TGTGCCAGCAGCCAAACAATCCTTCAGGGGGGCCGTGAGCAGTTCTTC
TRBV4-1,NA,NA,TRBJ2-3,CASSPIGQATDTQYF,TGCGCCAGCAGCCCCATCGGACAAGCCACAGATACGCAGTATTTT
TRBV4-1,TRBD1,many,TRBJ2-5,CASSQDRQGKETQYF,TGCGCCAGCAGCCAAGATAGACAGGGCAAAGAGACCCAGTACTTC
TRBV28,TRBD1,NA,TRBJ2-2,CASNRRGLTGELFF,TGTGCCAGCAACCGCAGGGGGTTAACCGGGGAGCTGTTTTTT
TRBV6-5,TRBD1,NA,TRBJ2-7,CASSTDRGSYEQYF,TGTGCCAGCAGCACGGACAGGGGCTCCTACGAGCAGTACTTC
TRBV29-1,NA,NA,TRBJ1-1,CSVVRVNTEAFF,TGCAGCGTTGTGCGGGTGAACACTGAAGCTTTCTTT
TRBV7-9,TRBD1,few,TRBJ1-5,CASSSGQGSRQPQHF,TGTGCCAGCAGCAGCGGACAGGGCAGTCGTCAGCCCCAGCATTTT
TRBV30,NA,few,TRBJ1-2,CAWSVSRAGGYTF,TGTGCCTGGAGTGTATCCAGGGCAGGAGGCTACACCTTC
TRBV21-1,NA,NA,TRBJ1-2,CASSKGGGANYGYTF,TGTGCCAGCAGCAAAGGAGGGGGAGCTAACTATGGCTACACCTTC
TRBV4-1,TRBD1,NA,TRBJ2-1,CASSQDDRGFSYNEQFF,TGCGCCAGCAGCCAGGACGACAGGGGATTTTCCTACAATGAGCAGTTCTTC
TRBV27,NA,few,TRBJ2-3,CASSLSGAFRPDTQYF,TGTGCCAGCAGTTTATCGGGCGCGTTTAGGCCAGATACGCAGTATTTT
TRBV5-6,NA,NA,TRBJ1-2,CASSLDRLYGYTF,TGTGCCAGCAGCTTGGACAGGCTCTATGGCTACACCTTC
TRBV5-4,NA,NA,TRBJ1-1,CASSRWGGDTEAFF,TGTGCCAGCAGCCGGTGGGGAGGGGACACTGAAGCTTTCTTT
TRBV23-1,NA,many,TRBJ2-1,CASIREYNEQFF,TGCGCCAGCATTAGGGAGTACAATGAGCAGTTCTTC
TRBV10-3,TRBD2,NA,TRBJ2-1,CAISEETGTSLNEQFF,TGTGCCATCAGTGAAGAAACCGGGACTAGCCTCAATGAGCAGTTCTTC
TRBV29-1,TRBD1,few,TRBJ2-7,CSVEGAPGQGPHEQYF,TGCAGCGTTGAAGGGGCCCCGGGACAGGGTCCCCACGAGCAGTACTTC
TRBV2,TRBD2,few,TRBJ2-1,CASSERLAGETYNEQFF,TGTGCCAGCAGTGAGAGACTAGCGGGGGAAACCTACAATGAGCAGTTCTTC
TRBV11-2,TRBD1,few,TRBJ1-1,CASSPDRGTEAFF,TGTGCCAGCAGCCCCGACAGGGGCACTGAAGCTTTCTTT
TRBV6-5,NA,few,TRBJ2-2,CASSYSRAGNTGELFF,TGTGCCAGCAGTTACTCGAGAGCAGGGAACACCGGGGAGCTGTTTTTT
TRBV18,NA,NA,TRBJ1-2,CASSGQKFYGYTF,TGTGCCAGCTCCGGACAAAAATTCTATGGCTACACCTTC
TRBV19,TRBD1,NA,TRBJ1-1,CASSILTGSGNTEAFF,TGTGCCAGTAGTATATTGACAGGGTCAGGGAACACTGAAGCTTTCTTT
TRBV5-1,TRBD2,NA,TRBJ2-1,CASRQGLAGDEQFF,TGCGCCAGCAGACAGGGACTAGCGGGCGATGAGCAGTTCTTC
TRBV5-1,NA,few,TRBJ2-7,CASSLAGGGNAYEQYF,TGCGCCAGCAGCTTGGCAGGAGGTGGGAATGCCTACGAGCAGTACTTC
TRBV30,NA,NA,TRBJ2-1,CAWSVRRKLYNEQFF,TGTGCCTGGAGTGTACGCAGGAAACTCTACAATGAGCAGTTCTTC
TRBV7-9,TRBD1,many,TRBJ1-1,CASSSGQGRAFF,TGTGCCAGCAGCTCTGGACAGGGCCGAGCTTTCTTT
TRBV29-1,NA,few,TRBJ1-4,CSPEGTHNEKLFF,TGCAGCCCCGAGGGCACCCACAATGAAAAACTGTTTTTT
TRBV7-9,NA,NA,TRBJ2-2,CASSRGLNTGELFF,TGTGCCAGCAGCCGCGGCTTGAACACCGGGGAGCTGTTTTTT
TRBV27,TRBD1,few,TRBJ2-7,CASSRTGSYEQYF,TGTGCCAGCAGTAGGACAGGCTCCTACGAGCAGTACTTC
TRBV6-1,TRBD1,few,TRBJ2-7,CASSDISGTGGGQYF,TGTGCCAGCAGTGACATATCCGGGACAGGGGGCGGGCAGTACTTC
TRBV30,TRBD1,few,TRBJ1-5,CAWAPGQGLVGRNQPQHF,TGTGCCTGGGCTCCGGGACAGGGGCTGGTAGGACGAAATCAGCCCCAGCATTTT